A selection of T cell receptor beta chains follows, all from one sample in a study of T cell responses to AZD1222 COVID-19 vaccine. TCRdb keeps only in-frame clones here, not all; method: immunoSEQ multiplex PCR. Here the sample spans approximately 150,000 clones, roughly nine tenths being singletons. The sequencing here drew on peripheral blood, taken on day 0 of AZD1222 vaccination. Every receptor here comes from an adult in good health. Each CDR3 is given with its conserved first and last residue. Fields, in order: V gene, D gene, clone size, J gene, CDR3 protein, CDR3 DNA. D genes are given only for firm matches. Not every row has a clone size; where given, it reads once, few, many or a size class.

>TRBV4-2|NA|NA|TRBJ1-2
CASSQSGNYGYTF
TGTGCCAGCAGCCAATCAGGAAACTATGGCTACACCTTC
>TRBV19|NA|NA|TRBJ1-6
CASSPGTGSSPLHF
TGTGCCAGTAGTCCCGGAACAGGGTCCTCACCCCTCCACTTT
>TRBV27|NA|NA|TRBJ2-3
CASSEVFSTDTQYF
TGTGCCAGCAGTGAGGTTTTCAGCACAGATACGCAGTATTTT
>TRBV15|NA|NA|TRBJ2-2
CATSRGNTGELFF
TGTGCCACCAGCAGAGGGAACACCGGGGAGCTGTTTTTT
>TRBV13|TRBD2|NA|TRBJ2-3
CASSSQYGEPGLAEVSTDTQYF
TGTGCCAGCAGCTCCCAGTACGGGGAGCCGGGACTAGCGGAAGTTAGCACAGATACGCAGTATTTT
>TRBV19|NA|NA|TRBJ1-1
CASSIEQSTEAFF
TGTGCCAGTAGTATCGAACAGTCCACTGAAGCTTTCTTT
>TRBV5-4|NA|NA|TRBJ1-1
CASSLGGDTEAFF
TGTGCCAGCAGCTTGGGTGGGGACACTGAAGCTTTCTTT
>TRBV7-9|NA|NA|TRBJ1-6
CASSLGDLNSPLHF
TGTGCCAGCAGCTTAGGGGACCTGAATTCACCCCTCCACTTT
>TRBV2|TRBD1|NA|TRBJ2-4
CASSPGQGINIQYF
TGTGCCAGCAGTCCGGGACAGGGTATAAACATTCAGTACTTC
>TRBV9|NA|NA|TRBJ2-2
CASSFGTHNTGELFF
TGTGCCAGCAGCTTCGGGACTCATAACACCGGGGAGCTGTTTTTT
>TRBV24-1|TRBD1|NA|TRBJ2-2
CATSDWTGVTGELFF
TGTGCCACCAGTGATTGGACAGGGGTAACCGGGGAGCTGTTTTTT
>TRBV7-9|NA|NA|TRBJ1-6
CASSLAQLGSPLHF
TGTGCCAGCAGCTTAGCACAATTGGGATCACCCCTCCACTTT
>TRBV6-1|NA|NA|TRBJ1-1
CASSEGGAKTEAFF
TGTGCCAGCAGTGAAGGGGGGGCAAAGACTGAAGCTTTCTTT
>TRBV19|NA|NA|TRBJ1-2
CASSMAAGQAYGYTF
TGTGCCAGTAGTATGGCGGCAGGGCAGGCCTATGGCTACACCTTC
>TRBV28|TRBD1|NA|TRBJ2-5
CASSSNFNRGLGETQYF
TGTGCCAGCAGTTCGAATTTTAACAGGGGGCTGGGAGAGACCCAGTACTTC
>TRBV29-1|NA|NA|TRBJ1-2
CSDAGRGGYTF
TGCAGCGATGCGGGCAGGGGAGGCTACACCTTC
>TRBV5-1|NA|NA|TRBJ2-2
CASSFVGLSTGELFF
TGCGCCAGCAGCTTCGTGGGGCTCAGCACCGGGGAGCTGTTTTTT
>TRBV21-1|NA|NA|TRBJ2-7
CASSTPRGAGKYYEQYF
TGTGCCAGCAGCACCCCCCGGGGGGCGGGAAAGTACTACGAGCAGTACTTC
>TRBV4-2|TRBD2|NA|TRBJ2-1
CASSQDLGTTNEQFF
TGTGCCAGCAGCCAAGATCTCGGGACTACCAATGAGCAGTTCTTC
>TRBV11-2|NA|NA|TRBJ1-1
CASSLAWYTEAFF
TGTGCCAGCAGCTTAGCATGGTACACTGAAGCTTTCTTT
>TRBV28|NA|NA|TRBJ1-5
CASSGTPSSNQPQHF
TGTGCCAGCAGTGGGACACCCTCTAGCAATCAGCCCCAGCATTTT
>TRBV30|NA|NA|TRBJ1-1
CAWSPNGGRAFF
TGTGCCTGGAGTCCCAACGGGGGACGGGCTTTCTTT
>TRBV28|NA|once|TRBJ1-5
CASSSTGTPNQPQHF
TGTGCCAGCAGCTCAACCGGGACACCTAATCAGCCCCAGCATTTT
>TRBV30|NA|NA|TRBJ2-5
CAWSDRETQYF
TGTGCCTGGAGTGATAGGGAGACCCAGTACTTC
>TRBV7-9|TRBD2|NA|TRBJ2-3
CASSSAASGGTDTQYF
TGTGCCAGCAGCTCAGCGGCTAGCGGGGGCACAGATACGCAGTATTTT
>TRBV5-1|NA|NA|TRBJ1-6
CASSLTRLDSENSPLHF
TGCGCCAGCAGCCTTACCCGGTTGGACAGTGAAAATTCACCCCTCCACTTT
>TRBV30|TRBD1|NA|TRBJ1-2
CAWIDQGAFNYGYTF
TGTGCCTGGATTGATCAGGGGGCGTTTAACTATGGCTACACCTTC